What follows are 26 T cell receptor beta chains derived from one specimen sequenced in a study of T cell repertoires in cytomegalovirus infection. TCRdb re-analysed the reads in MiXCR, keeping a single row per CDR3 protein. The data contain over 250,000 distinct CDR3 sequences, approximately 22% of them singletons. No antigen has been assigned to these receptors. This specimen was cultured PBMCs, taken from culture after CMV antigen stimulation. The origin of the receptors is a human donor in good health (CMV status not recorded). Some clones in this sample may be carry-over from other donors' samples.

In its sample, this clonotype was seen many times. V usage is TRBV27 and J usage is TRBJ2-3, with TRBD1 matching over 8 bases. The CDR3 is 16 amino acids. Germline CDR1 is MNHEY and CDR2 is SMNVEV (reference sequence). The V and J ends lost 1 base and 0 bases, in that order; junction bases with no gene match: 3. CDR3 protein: CASSLYWTGSTDTQYF. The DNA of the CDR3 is TGTGCCAGCAGTTTATACTGGACAGGGAGCACAGATACGCAGTATTTT.

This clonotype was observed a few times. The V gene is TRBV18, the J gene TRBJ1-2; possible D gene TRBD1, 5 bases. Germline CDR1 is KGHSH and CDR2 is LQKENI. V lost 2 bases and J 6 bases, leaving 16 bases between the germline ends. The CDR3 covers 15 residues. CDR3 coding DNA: TGTGCCAGCTCACCAGCAAAATGGGGCGGAGATGGCTACACCTTC. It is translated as CASSPAKWGGDGYTF.

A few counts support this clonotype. CDR3 region: CASKRGDTQYF. CDR3 nucleotide sequence: TGTGCCAGTAAGAGAGGAGATACGCAGTATTTT. V is TRBV19 and J is TRBJ2-3; D gene ambiguous. The CDR3 spans 11 residues. V gave up 7 bases and J gave up 5 bases, with 7 bases separating them. Germline CDR1 and CDR2: LNHDA and SQIVND (reference sequence).

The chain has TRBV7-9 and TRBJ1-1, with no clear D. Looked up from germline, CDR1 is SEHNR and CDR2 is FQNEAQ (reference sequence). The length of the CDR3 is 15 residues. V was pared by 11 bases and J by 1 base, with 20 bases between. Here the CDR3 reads CAPTGLQTPNTEAFF. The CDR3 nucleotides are TGTGCCCCCACTGGATTGCAGACCCCGAACACTGAAGCTTTCTTT. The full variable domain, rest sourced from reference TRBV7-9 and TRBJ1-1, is DTGVSQNPRHKITKRGQNVTFRCDPISEHNRLYWYRQTLGQGPEFLTYFQNEAQLEKSRLLSDRFSAERPKGSFSTLEIQRTEQGDSAMYLCAPTGLQTPNTEAFFGQGTRLTVV.

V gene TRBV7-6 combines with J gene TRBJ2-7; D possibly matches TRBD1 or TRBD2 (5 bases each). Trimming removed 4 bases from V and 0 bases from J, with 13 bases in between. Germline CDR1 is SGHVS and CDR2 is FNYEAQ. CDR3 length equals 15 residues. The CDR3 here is CASSSGRMSSYEQYF. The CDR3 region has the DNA TGTGCCAGCAGCTCGGGACGTATGAGCTCCTACGAGCAGTACTTC.

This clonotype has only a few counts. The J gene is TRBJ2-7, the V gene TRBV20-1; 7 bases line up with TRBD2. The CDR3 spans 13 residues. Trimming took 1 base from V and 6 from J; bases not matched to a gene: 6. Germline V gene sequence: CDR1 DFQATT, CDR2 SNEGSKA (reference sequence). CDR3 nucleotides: TGCAGTGCTAGAGCTAGCGGAATACCCGAGCAGTACTTC. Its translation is CSARASGIPEQYF.

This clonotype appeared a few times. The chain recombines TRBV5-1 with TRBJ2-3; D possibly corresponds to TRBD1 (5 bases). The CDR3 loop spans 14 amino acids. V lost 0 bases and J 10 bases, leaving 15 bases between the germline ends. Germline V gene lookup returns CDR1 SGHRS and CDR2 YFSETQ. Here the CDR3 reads CASSLGQYGDAQYF. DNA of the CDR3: TGCGCCAGCAGCTTGGGACAGTACGGTGATGCGCAGTATTTT.

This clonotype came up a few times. The CDR3 bases are TGTGCCAGCTCACCACAGACGGGGGCAGCTGCGGGTGAGCAGTTCTTC. The encoded protein is CASSPQTGAAAGEQFF. The chain combines TRBV18 with TRBJ2-1; D may be TRBD1 or TRBD2 (6 bases each). The CDR3 consists of 16 residues. V was cut by 1 base and J by 9 bases, with 19 bases left in between. Germline V gene data show CDR1 as KGHSH and CDR2 as LQKENI.

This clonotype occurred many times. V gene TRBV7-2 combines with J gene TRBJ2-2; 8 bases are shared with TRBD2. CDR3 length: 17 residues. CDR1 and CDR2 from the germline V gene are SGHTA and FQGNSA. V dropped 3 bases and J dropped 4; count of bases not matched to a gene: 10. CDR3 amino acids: CASSLEALAVTTGELFF. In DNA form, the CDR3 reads TGTGCCAGCAGCTTGGAAGCACTAGCGGTAACCACCGGGGAGCTGTTTTTT.

DNA of the CDR3: TGTGCCAGCAGAGAACAAGCGGGAGCCGGGGAGCTGTTTTTT. Its translation is CASREQAGAGELFF. This chain connects TRBV6-2 or TRBV6-3 to TRBJ2-2, with 8 bases matching TRBD2. The length of the CDR3 is 14 residues. V trimming: 6 bases; J trimming: 6 bases; junction bases outside the gene matches: 6. Germline values: CDR1 MNHEY, CDR2 SVGEGT.

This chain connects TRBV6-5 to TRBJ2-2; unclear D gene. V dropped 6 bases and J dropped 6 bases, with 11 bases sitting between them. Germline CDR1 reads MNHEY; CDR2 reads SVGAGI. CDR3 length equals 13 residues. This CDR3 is CASSPTWAGELFF. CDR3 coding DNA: TGTGCCAGCAGCCCGACGTGGGCCGGGGAGCTGTTTTTT.

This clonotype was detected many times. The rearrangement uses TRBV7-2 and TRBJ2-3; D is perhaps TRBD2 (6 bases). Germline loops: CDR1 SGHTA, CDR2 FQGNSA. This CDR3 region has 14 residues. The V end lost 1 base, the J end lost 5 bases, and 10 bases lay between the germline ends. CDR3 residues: CASSLVWRGDTQYF. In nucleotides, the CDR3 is TGTGCCAGCAGCTTAGTTTGGCGGGGAGATACGCAGTATTTT. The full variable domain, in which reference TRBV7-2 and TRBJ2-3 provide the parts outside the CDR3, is GAGVSQSPSNKVTEKGKDVELRCDPISGHTALYWYRQSLGQGLEFLIYFQGNSAPDKSGLPSDRFSAERTGGSVSTLTIQRTQQEDSAVYLCASSLVWRGDTQYFGPGTRLTVL.

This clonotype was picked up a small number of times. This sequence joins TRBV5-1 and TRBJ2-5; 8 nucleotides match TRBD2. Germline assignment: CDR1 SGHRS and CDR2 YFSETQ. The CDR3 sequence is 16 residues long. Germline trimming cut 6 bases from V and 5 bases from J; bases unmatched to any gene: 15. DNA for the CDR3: TGCGCCAGCACCGTAAGGAGAGCGGGCGGGGGGGAGACCCAGTACTTC. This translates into CASTVRRAGGGETQYF.

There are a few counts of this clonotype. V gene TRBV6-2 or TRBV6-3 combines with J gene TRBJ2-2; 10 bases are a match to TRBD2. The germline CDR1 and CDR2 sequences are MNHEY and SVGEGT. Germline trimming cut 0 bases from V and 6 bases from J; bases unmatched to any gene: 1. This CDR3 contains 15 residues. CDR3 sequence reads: CASSYSSGRSGELFF. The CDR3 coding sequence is TGTGCCAGCAGTTACTCTAGCGGGAGGTCCGGGGAGCTGTTTTTT.

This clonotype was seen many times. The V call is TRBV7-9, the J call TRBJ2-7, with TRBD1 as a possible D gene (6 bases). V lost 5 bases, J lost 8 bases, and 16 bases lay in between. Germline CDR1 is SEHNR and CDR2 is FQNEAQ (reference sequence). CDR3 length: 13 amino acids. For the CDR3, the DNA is TGTGCCAGCAGCCCTGGGACAATTAGAAAGCAGTACTTC. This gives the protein CASSPGTIRKQYF.

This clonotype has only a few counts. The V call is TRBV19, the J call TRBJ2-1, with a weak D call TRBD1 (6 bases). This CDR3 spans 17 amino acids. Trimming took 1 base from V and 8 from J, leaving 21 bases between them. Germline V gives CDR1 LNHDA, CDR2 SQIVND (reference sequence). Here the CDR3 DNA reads TGTGCCAGTAGTATAGCCCACCTCCGGGACAAGGGCCATGAGCAGTTCTTC. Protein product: CASSIAHLRDKGHEQFF.

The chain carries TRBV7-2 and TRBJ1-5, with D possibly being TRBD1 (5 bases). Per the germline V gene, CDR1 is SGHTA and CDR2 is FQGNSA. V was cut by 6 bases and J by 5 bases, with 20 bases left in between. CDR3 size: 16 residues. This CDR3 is CASSYTGRGDDQPQHF. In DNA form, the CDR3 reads TGTGCCAGCAGTTATACCGGACGGGGGGACGATCAGCCCCAGCATTTT.

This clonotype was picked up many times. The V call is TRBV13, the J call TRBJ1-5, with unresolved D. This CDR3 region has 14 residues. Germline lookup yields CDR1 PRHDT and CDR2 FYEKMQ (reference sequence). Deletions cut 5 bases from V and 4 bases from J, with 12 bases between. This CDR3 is CASSRRRENQPQHF. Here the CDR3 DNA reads TGTGCCAGCAGCCGTCGACGCGAAAATCAGCCCCAGCATTTT.

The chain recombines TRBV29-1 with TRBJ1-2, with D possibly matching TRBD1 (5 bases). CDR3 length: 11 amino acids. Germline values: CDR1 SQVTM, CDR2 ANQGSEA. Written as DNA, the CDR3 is TGCGGCGCCGGGGCCAACTATGGCTACACCTTC. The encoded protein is CGAGANYGYTF.

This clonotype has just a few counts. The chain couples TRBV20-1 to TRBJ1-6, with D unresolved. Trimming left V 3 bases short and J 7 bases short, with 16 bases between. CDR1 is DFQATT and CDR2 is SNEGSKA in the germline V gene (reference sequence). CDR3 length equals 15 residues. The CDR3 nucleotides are TGCAGTGCTAGCCCCCAGGCTTACCCAAATTCACCCCTCCACTTT. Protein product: CSASPQAYPNSPLHF.

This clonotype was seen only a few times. CDR3 amino acids: CATSVGLSSYNEQFF. The CDR3 coding sequence is TGTGCCACCAGTGTGGGGCTCAGCTCCTACAATGAGCAGTTCTTC. The chain links TRBV24-1 to TRBJ2-1; tentative D call: TRBD1 (5 bases). Germline-derived CDR1 and CDR2 are KGHDR and SFDVKD. This CDR3 comprises 15 residues. Trimming stripped 5 bases from V and 0 bases from J, with 10 bases between.

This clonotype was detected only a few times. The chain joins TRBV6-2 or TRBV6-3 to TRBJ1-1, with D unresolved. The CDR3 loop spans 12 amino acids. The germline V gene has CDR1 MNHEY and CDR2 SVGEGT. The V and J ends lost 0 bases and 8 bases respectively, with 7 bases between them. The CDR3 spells CASSYSTIEAFF. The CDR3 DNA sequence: TGTGCCAGCAGTTACTCGACAATCGAAGCTTTCTTT.

CDR3 sequence reads: CASSRTGSHYSNQPQHF. CDR3 in DNA: TGTGCCAGTAGTCGGACAGGATCCCATTATAGCAATCAGCCCCAGCATTTT. The chain combines TRBV19 with TRBJ1-5, with 7 bases identical to TRBD1. Looked up from germline, CDR1 is LNHDA and CDR2 is SQIVND (reference sequence). With V trimmed by 5 bases and J by 0 bases, 10 bases remained unmatched. CDR3 length equals 17 residues.

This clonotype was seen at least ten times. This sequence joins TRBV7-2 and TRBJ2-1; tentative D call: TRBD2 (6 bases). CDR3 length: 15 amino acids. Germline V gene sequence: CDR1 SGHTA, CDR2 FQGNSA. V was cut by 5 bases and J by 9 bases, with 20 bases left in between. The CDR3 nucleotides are TGTGCCAGCAGCCGACGGGTGGACGGGGGAGGTGAGCAGTTCTTC. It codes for CASSRRVDGGGEQFF.

The CDR3 nucleotides are TGTGCCAGCAGCTTAACGAGGGACAGGATAGCGGGAGATACGCAGTATTTT. It translates to CASSLTRDRIAGDTQYF. The genes are TRBV7-3 and TRBJ2-3; D is possibly TRBD1 (8 bases). This CDR3 spans 17 amino acids. The V end was cut by 0 bases, the J end by 5 bases, with 18 bases between. Germline V gene lookup returns CDR1 SGHTA and CDR2 FQGTGA.

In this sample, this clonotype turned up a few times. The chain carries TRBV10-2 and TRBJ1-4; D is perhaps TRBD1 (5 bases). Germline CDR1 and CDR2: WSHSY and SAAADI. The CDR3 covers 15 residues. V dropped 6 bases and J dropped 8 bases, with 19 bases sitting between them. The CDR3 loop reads CASRGSTGRGEKLFF. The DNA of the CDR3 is TGCGCCAGCAGAGGGTCAACTGGGAGGGGCGAAAAACTGTTTTTT.